Below are 18 T cell receptor beta chains sequenced from a single sample in a study of T cell responses to AZD1222 COVID-19 vaccine. Measured with immunoSEQ multiplex PCR; TCRdb has only the in-frame clones, and not every one. The table shows 150,000 to 200,000 clones, with 80% to 95% occurring only once. The material sequenced was peripheral blood, taken 28 days after the second AZD1222 dose. These receptors all come from an adult who received the AZD1222 COVID-19 vaccine.

This chain connects TRBV3-1 (or the pseudogene TRBV3-2) to TRBJ2-5; D may be TRBD1 (5 bases). Germline lookup yields CDR1 LGHDT and CDR2 YNNKEL (reference sequence). V lost 1 base, J lost 1 base, and 7 bases lay in between. The CDR3 is 14 residues long. The CDR3 region has the DNA TGTGCCAGCAGCCAAGTTACAGGCCAAGAGACCCAGTACTTC. This gives the protein CASSQVTGQETQYF.

V usage is TRBV7-6 and J usage is TRBJ1-1, with TRBD1 matching over 12 bases. Trimming at V came to 5 bases and at J to 6 bases, leaving 16 bases not matched to a gene. The CDR3 runs to 18 residues. From germline, CDR1 is SGHVS and CDR2 FNYEAQ. The DNA for the CDR3 is TGTGCCAGCAGCGTACGTCCGGGACAGGGGGCGATAAAGCCTGAAGCTTTCTTT. It translates to CASSVRPGQGAIKPEAFF.

CDR3 bases: TGTGCCAGCAGTCAACCGTCAGCCCCGGAGGGGGAGACCCAGTACTTC. Translated, it gives CASSQPSAPEGETQYF. V gene TRBV6-2 or TRBV6-3 combines with J gene TRBJ2-5, with D possibly matching TRBD2 (6 bases). Per germline, CDR1 MNHEY and CDR2 SVGEGT. The CDR3 is 16 amino acids. Trimming took off 5 bases at V and 5 bases at J, with 21 bases between the two ends.

The chain carries TRBV14 and TRBJ2-1; 7 bases line up with TRBD2. This CDR3 contains 14 residues. CDR1 is SGHDN, CDR2 FVKESK, per germline. Trimming cost V 6 bases and J 4 bases; bases outside gene matches: 6. CDR3 residues: CASSTWGGYNEQFF. In nucleotides, the CDR3 is TGTGCCAGCAGTACCTGGGGGGGGTACAATGAGCAGTTCTTC.

This clone was detected only a few times. The V call is TRBV19, the J call TRBJ2-2, with 9 positions matching TRBD2. The CDR3 is made up of 14 amino acids. Trimming at V came to 5 bases and at J to 5 bases, leaving 3 bases not matched to a gene. The germline CDR1 and CDR2 sequences are LNHDA and SQIVND (reference sequence). CDR3 sequence: CASSELAGTGELFF. DNA of the CDR3: TGTGCCAGTAGTGAGCTAGCGGGGACCGGGGAGCTGTTTTTT.

CDR3 DNA: TGTGCCAGTAGTATCATGAGGGGGACCTATAATTCACCCCTCCACTTT. It specifies CASSIMRGTYNSPLHF. This chain connects TRBV19 to TRBJ1-6; tentatively, D is TRBD1 (6 bases). The germline gives CDR1 LNHDA, CDR2 SQIVND (reference sequence). This CDR3 spans 16 amino acids. V was shortened by 3 bases and J by 2 bases, with 11 bases between the two germline ends.

This chain joins TRBV25-1 and TRBJ2-7; D tentatively reads TRBD1 or TRBD2 (5 bases each). The CDR3 loop spans 12 amino acids. The germline V gene has CDR1 MGHDK and CDR2 SYGVNS. Trimming shortened V by 5 bases and J by 2 bases, and 7 bases separated the two germline ends. The CDR3 spells CASSPGPYEQYF. The DNA of the CDR3 is TGTGCCAGCAGTCCGGGGCCCTACGAGCAGTACTTC.

This clone was seen once. This chain uses TRBV4-2 with TRBJ2-3, with TRBD2 as a possible D gene (5 bases). CDR3 length: 15 amino acids. Germline lookup yields CDR1 LGHNA and CDR2 YNFKEQ. Trimming removed 2 bases from V and 4 bases from J, with 13 bases in between. In nucleotides, the CDR3 is TGTGCCAGCAGCCAACCCCTAGCCGGCCCAGATACGCAGTATTTT. It is translated as CASSQPLAGPDTQYF.

The CDR3: CASSLRPGSENTIYF. As DNA, the CDR3 is TGCGCCAGCAGCCTAAGACCGGGGAGTGAAAACACCATATATTTT. The V and J genes are TRBV5-1 and TRBJ1-3, with D hard to call. Trimming left V 4 bases short and J 6 bases short, with 17 bases between. CDR1 is SGHRS, CDR2 YFSETQ, per germline. The CDR3 is 15 amino acids.

The rearrangement links TRBV20-1 to TRBJ1-1, with 7 positions matching TRBD1. V was clipped by 3 bases and J by 5 bases; unmatched bases: 12. From germline, CDR1 is DFQATT and CDR2 SNEGSKA (reference sequence). The CDR3 extends over 15 amino acids. In DNA, the CDR3 is TGCAGTGCTAGTGGGGAAGGGGGCAGGGTGACTGAAGCTTTCTTT. Protein: CSASGEGGRVTEAFF.

The rearrangement joins TRBV18 to TRBJ1-5; 9 bases are shared with TRBD1. V was pared by 3 bases and J by 8 bases, with 2 bases of the junction left unmatched. Germline CDR1 is KGHSH and CDR2 is LQKENI. CDR3 size: 13 residues. The CDR3 protein is CASSPRDREPQHF. The DNA for the CDR3 is TGTGCCAGCTCACCTCGGGACAGGGAGCCCCAGCATTTT.

The chain links TRBV6-5 to TRBJ2-7; D tentatively fits TRBD1 or TRBD2 (5 bases each). The V gene lost 6 bases and the J gene lost 5 bases, with 17 bases spanning the gap. This CDR3 has 14 residues. The germline V gene has CDR1 MNHEY and CDR2 SVGAGI. The CDR3 protein is CASSPSGGRNEQYF. The CDR3 nucleotides read TGTGCCAGCAGCCCCTCTGGGGGTCGCAACGAGCAGTACTTC.

Only a few counts were recorded for this clone. The chain's CDR3 is CASRTRANSYNEQFF. As DNA, the CDR3 is TGTGCAAGTCGCACCCGGGCCAACTCCTACAATGAGCAGTTCTTC. V and J are TRBV12-2 and TRBJ2-1. TRBV12-2 is annotated as a pseudogene. The CDR3 has 15 residues.

Of note for this clone: This sample includes further DNA sequences coding for the same CDR3. J is TRBJ2-2 and V is TRBV2; D uncertain. Germline V gives CDR1 SNHLY, CDR2 FYNNEI. V was cut by 4 bases and J by 7 bases, with 7 bases left in between. The CDR3 contains 12 residues. In nucleotides, the CDR3 is TGTGCCAGCAGTGGCAGTGGCGGGGAGCTGTTTTTT. Amino acid sequence: CASSGSGGELFF.

The genes are TRBV19 and TRBJ2-5; possible D gene TRBD1, 5 bases. Germline V CDR1 and CDR2: LNHDA, SQIVND (reference sequence). The CDR3 has 13 amino acids. Trimming removed 8 bases at V and 2 bases at J, with 12 bases between. The CDR3 loop is CASATTEQETQYF. The CDR3 coding sequence is TGTGCCAGTGCAACGACAGAACAAGAGACCCAGTACTTC.

The chain couples TRBV10-3 to TRBJ2-7; D is perhaps TRBD1 (6 bases). The germline V gene encodes CDR1 ENHRY and CDR2 SYGVKD. The length of the CDR3 is 16 residues. Trimming shortened V by 2 bases and J by 4 bases, and 18 bases separated the two germline ends. For the CDR3, the DNA is TGTGCCATCAGTGAGGGCGGCGAAAGGGGGAGATACGAGCAGTACTTC. Translation gives CAISEGGERGRYEQYF.

CDR3 bases: TGTGCCAGTAGTGCGGGACAGATTCCTTACAATGAGCAGTTCTTC. Encoded protein: CASSAGQIPYNEQFF. The chain employs TRBV21-1 and TRBJ2-1; the table's D call of TRBD1 was not tested on the DNA. TRBV21-1 is a known pseudogene. The CDR3 consists of 15 residues.

The V gene is TRBV24-1, the J gene TRBJ2-1; a possible D gene is TRBD2 (6 bases). Trimming took 3 bases from V and 0 from J, leaving 17 bases between them. CDR3 length: 18 amino acids. Germline CDR1 and CDR2: KGHDR and SFDVKD. In DNA form, the CDR3 reads TGTGCCACCAGTGATGGTCGACTAGGTGGGAGCTCCTACAATGAGCAGTTCTTC. This gives the protein CATSDGRLGGSSYNEQFF.